One and the same sample provided the 30 T cell receptor beta chains below, sequenced in a study of cytomegalovirus exposure and HLA in healthy donors. The study ran its PCR with 60 Vbeta and 13 Jbeta primers. Using immunoSEQ multiplex PCR, the repertoire was profiled, and TCRdb retains in-frame clones only, with some absent. The data contain 250,000 to 350,000 clones, around 66% of them singletons. Sequencing was done on a sample of PBMCs. The receptors originated from a female donor in good health and CMV-seronegative.

The chain couples TRBV7-9 to TRBJ2-1, with TRBD2 identical over 8 bases. Germline CDR1 and CDR2: SEHNR and FQNEAQ (reference sequence). The CDR3 length is 14 residues. J was trimmed by 6 bases and V by 3 bases; bases with no gene match: 4. Here the CDR3 DNA reads TGTGCCAGCAGCTTTACCGGGAGGGCCAATGAGCAGTTCTTC. Its translation is CASSFTGRANEQFF.

J is TRBJ2-3 and V is TRBV7-3; D remains unclear. The CDR3 extends over 18 amino acids. CDR1 is SGHTA, CDR2 FQGTGA, per germline. V lost 3 bases and J 1 base, leaving 20 bases between the germline ends. The CDR3 bases are TGTGCCAGCAGCTTTGCGGCACTCACACCTCTAGGCACAGATACGCAGTATTTT. As protein: CASSFAALTPLGTDTQYF.

The rearrangement joins TRBV18 to TRBJ1-1; 11 nucleotides line up with TRBD1. The germline V gene encodes CDR1 KGHSH and CDR2 LQKENI. Trimming removed 5 bases from V and 4 bases from J; junction bases left unmatched: 3. This CDR3 has 14 residues. CDR3 in DNA: TGTGCCAGCTCAACCGGGACAGGGGGCACTGAAGCTTTCTTT. It yields the protein CASSTGTGGTEAFF.

The rearrangement links TRBV6-5 to TRBJ2-7; 8 bases agree with TRBD1. The germline CDR1 and CDR2 sequences are MNHEY and SVGAGI. Germline trimming cut 5 bases from V and 4 bases from J; bases unmatched to any gene: 10. The CDR3 extends over 15 amino acids. CDR3 nucleotide sequence: TGTGCCAGCAGTCCACCCGGGACAGGCCTGTACGAGCAGTACTTC. It yields the protein CASSPPGTGLYEQYF.

V and J are TRBV7-9 and TRBJ2-5; D not resolved. Germline loops: CDR1 SEHNR, CDR2 FQNEAQ (reference sequence). The V end was cut by 2 bases, the J end by 5 bases, with 18 bases between. CDR3 size: 16 residues. CDR3 in amino acids: CASSLPLAGHRETQYF. The CDR3 nucleotides read TGTGCCAGCAGCTTACCCCTGGCAGGTCATCGGGAGACCCAGTACTTC.

This chain uses TRBV4-2 with TRBJ2-7; possible D gene TRBD2, 6 bases. Trimming left V 1 base short and J 0 bases short, with 13 bases between. This CDR3 has 16 residues. Germline loops: CDR1 LGHNA, CDR2 YNFKEQ. CDR3 sequence (DNA): TGTGCCAGCAGCCAAGGCATAGCGGTGAGCTCCTACGAGCAGTACTTC. Protein: CASSQGIAVSSYEQYF.

The V and J genes are TRBV19 and TRBJ1-5; tentatively, D is TRBD1 (5 bases). V was shortened by 3 bases and J by 4 bases, with 10 bases between the two germline ends. The CDR3 has 14 residues. The germline CDR1 and CDR2 sequences are LNHDA and SQIVND (reference sequence). This chain's CDR3 is CASSIRGDNQPQHF. CDR3 sequence (DNA): TGTGCCAGTAGTATTCGGGGGGATAATCAGCCCCAGCATTTT.

The chain links TRBV7-9 to TRBJ1-3; TRBD1 is a possible D gene (5 bases). The V and J ends lost 1 base and 4 bases respectively, with 14 bases between them. There are 16 residues in the CDR3. CDR1 SEHNR and CDR2 FQNEAQ come from the germline V gene (reference sequence). CDR3 sequence: CASSLDTAGIGNTIYF. Here the CDR3 DNA reads TGTGCCAGCAGCTTAGACACGGCAGGGATCGGAAACACCATATATTTT.

The chain recombines TRBV4-1 with TRBJ2-1; D unclear. CDR1 is MGHRA, CDR2 YSYEKL, per germline. With 1 base removed from V and 0 bases from J, the gap between germline ends came to 10 bases. The CDR3 totals 16 residues. This chain's CDR3 is CASSQGSRRSYNEQFF. Here the CDR3 DNA reads TGCGCCAGCAGCCAAGGGAGCCGTCGCTCCTACAATGAGCAGTTCTTC.

The chain has TRBV9 and TRBJ1-2; maybe TRBD1 (6 bases). The germline CDR1 and CDR2 sequences are SGDLS and YYNGEE. The CDR3 has 14 residues. Trimming removed 0 bases from V and 8 bases from J, with 14 bases in between. CDR3 in amino acids: CASSVEDRPLGYTF. The DNA of the CDR3 is TGTGCCAGCAGCGTAGAGGACAGACCGCTAGGCTACACCTTC.

The V and J genes are TRBV5-8 and TRBJ1-1; D perhaps matches TRBD1 (5 bases). Looked up from germline, CDR1 is SGHTS and CDR2 is YDEGEE. CDR3 size: 13 residues. Trimming cost V 4 bases and J 5 bases, with 12 bases left between them. This CDR3 is CASSQGSGTEAFF. As DNA, the CDR3 is TGTGCCAGCAGCCAGGGAAGCGGGACTGAAGCTTTCTTT.

This clone was observed a handful of times. This chain uses TRBV29-1 with TRBJ1-2; tentative D call: TRBD1 (5 bases). The germline V gene encodes CDR1 SQVTM and CDR2 ANQGSEA. CDR3 size: 11 residues. Trimming left V 1 base short and J 11 bases short, with 11 bases between. CDR3 protein: CSVEGEGMYTF. The CDR3 nucleotides read TGCAGCGTTGAAGGGGAGGGGATGTACACCTTC.

This clone occurred a few times. This chain links TRBV27 with TRBJ1-4, with a weak D call TRBD1 (6 bases). This CDR3 comprises 15 residues. CDR1 is MNHEY, CDR2 SMNVEV, per germline (reference sequence). The germline V and J ends were trimmed by 3 bases and 3 bases, with 11 bases remaining between them. CDR3 nucleotide sequence: TGTGCCAGCAGTTTGAGGGGGTTACCTAATGAAAAACTGTTTTTT. Protein product: CASSLRGLPNEKLFF.

This clone was counted a single time. Other DNA sequences from this sample encode an identical CDR3 as well. The chain joins TRBV7-3 to TRBJ2-5; 15 positions match TRBD2. The CDR3 is 17 amino acids. J lost 5 bases, V lost 8 bases, and 12 bases had no gene match. Per the germline V gene, CDR1 is SGHTA and CDR2 is FQGTGA. As DNA, the CDR3 is TGTGCCAGCTCCTTAGGGACTAGCGGGAGGTCCGGGGAGACCCAGTACTTC. Its protein product is CASSLGTSGRSGETQYF.

The chain has TRBV20-1 and TRBJ2-1; no reliable D call. This CDR3 has 11 amino acids. V was shortened by 5 bases and J by 5 bases, with 7 bases between the two germline ends. The germline V gene encodes CDR1 DFQATT and CDR2 SNEGSKA (reference sequence). The CDR3 sequence: CSAYRDNEQFF. DNA for the CDR3: TGCAGTGCTTACCGGGACAATGAGCAGTTCTTC.

This sequence joins TRBV28 and TRBJ1-2, with 8 bases fitting TRBD1. The V gene end was trimmed by 4 bases and the J gene end by 0 bases; junction bases not matched to a gene: 7. Germline lookup yields CDR1 MDHEN and CDR2 SYDVKM. There are 16 residues in the CDR3. The CDR3 is CASSSGQGRANYGYTF. The DNA of the CDR3 is TGTGCCAGCAGTTCAGGACAGGGAAGAGCTAACTATGGCTACACCTTC.

This chain joins TRBV11-3 and TRBJ2-2, with D hard to call. Trimming pared 2 bases from V and 0 bases from J, leaving 7 bases between. This CDR3 has 15 amino acids. Looked up from germline, CDR1 is SGHNT and CDR2 is YENEEA. Here the CDR3 DNA reads TGTGCCAGCAGCTTAACCGCGGCGAACACCGGGGAGCTGTTTTTT. This codes for CASSLTAANTGELFF.

V usage is TRBV11-1 and J usage is TRBJ2-2, with D possibly being TRBD2 (5 bases). CDR1 and CDR2 from the germline V gene are SGHAT and FQDESV (reference sequence). Trimming shortened V by 7 bases and J by 4 bases, and 7 bases separated the two germline ends. There are 12 residues in the CDR3. The CDR3: CASNRGTGELFF. The CDR3 region has the DNA TGTGCCAGCAACCGGGGCACCGGGGAGCTGTTTTTT.

V usage is TRBV19 and J usage is TRBJ2-2, with 7 bases identical to TRBD1. V trimming: 7 bases; J trimming: 1 base; junction bases outside the gene matches: 6. This CDR3 region has 15 residues. Germline CDR1 reads LNHDA; CDR2 reads SQIVND (reference sequence). Written as DNA, the CDR3 is TGTGCCAGTATTCCGGGACAGAGGAACACCGGGGAGCTGTTTTTT. Amino acids: CASIPGQRNTGELFF.

The V and J genes are TRBV5-1 and TRBJ1-1; possibly TRBD1 for D (5 bases). V was pared by 4 bases and J by 0 bases, with 10 bases between. The germline V gene has CDR1 SGHRS and CDR2 YFSETQ. There are 14 residues in the CDR3. The CDR3 here is CASSARAVNTEAFF. Here the CDR3 DNA reads TGCGCCAGCAGCGCCAGGGCCGTGAACACTGAAGCTTTCTTT.

The chain combines TRBV11-3 with TRBJ2-1; 11 nucleotides align to TRBD2. The V and J ends lost 0 bases and 8 bases, in that order; junction bases with no gene match: 6. The CDR3 sequence is 16 residues long. CDR1 and CDR2 (germline): SGHNT, YENEEA. This chain's CDR3 is CASSLERFSGRDEQFF. The DNA for the CDR3 is TGTGCCAGCAGCTTAGAACGGTTTAGCGGGAGGGATGAGCAGTTCTTC. The whole variable domain, remainder taken from reference TRBV11-3 and TRBJ2-1, is EAGVVQSPRYKIIEKKQPVAFWCNPISGHNTLYWYLQNLGQGPELLIRYENEEAVDDSQLPKDRFSAERLKGVDSTLKIQPAELGDSAVYLCASSLERFSGRDEQFFGPGTRLTVL.

The chain couples TRBV4-2 to TRBJ2-7, with a weak D call TRBD2 (5 bases). V shed 6 bases and J shed 1 base, with 22 bases lying between them. Germline lookup yields CDR1 LGHNA and CDR2 YNFKEQ. The CDR3 sequence is 17 residues long. The CDR3 here is CASRPHEGPSSSYEQYF. In DNA, the CDR3 is TGTGCCAGCAGGCCCCACGAGGGCCCATCCTCATCCTACGAGCAGTACTTC.

This clone was recorded once. This chain connects TRBV28 to TRBJ1-2; weak D call: TRBD1 (6 bases). Deletions cut 4 bases from V and 4 bases from J, with 16 bases between. This CDR3 is built from 15 residues. CDR1 is MDHEN, CDR2 SYDVKM, per germline. CDR3 nucleotides: TGTGCCAGCAGTTCCGGGGACATCGTTTTCTATGGCTACACCTTC. Its protein product is CASSSGDIVFYGYTF.

The CDR3 loop reads CASSSGQNWLSDGYTF. DNA for the CDR3: TGTGCCAGCAGTTCGGGACAGAATTGGCTATCGGATGGCTACACCTTC. The rearrangement joins TRBV28 to TRBJ1-2; TRBD1 agrees at 7 bases. There are 16 residues in the CDR3. Germline CDR1 reads MDHEN; CDR2 reads SYDVKM. Trimming cost V 4 bases and J 6 bases; bases outside gene matches: 14.

This sequence joins TRBV18 and TRBJ2-1; possibly TRBD1 for D (6 bases). The CDR3 spans 15 residues. In germline, CDR1 is KGHSH, CDR2 LQKENI. The ends were cut back, 0 bases at V and 5 bases at J, with 11 bases in the middle. This chain's CDR3 is CASSPPGHLNNEQFF. DNA for the CDR3: TGTGCCAGCTCACCACCGGGACACCTGAACAATGAGCAGTTCTTC.

This rearrangement joins TRBV5-1 to TRBJ2-3, with 14 bases aligning to TRBD2. Trimming at V came to 5 bases and at J to 1 base, leaving 9 bases not matched to a gene. The CDR3 covers 18 residues. Germline assignment: CDR1 SGHRS and CDR2 YFSETQ. CDR3 amino acids: CASSDGLAGGGGTDTQYF. The CDR3 DNA reads TGCGCCAGCAGTGACGGACTAGCGGGAGGAGGAGGCACAGATACGCAGTATTTT. Full variable domain (outside the CDR3, taken from reference TRBV5-1 and TRBJ2-3): KAGVTQTPRYLIKTRGQQVTLSCSPISGHRSVSWYQQTPGQGLQFLFEYFSETQRNKGNFPGRFSGRQFSNSRSEMNVSTLELGDSALYLCASSDGLAGGGGTDTQYFGPGTRLTVL.

The V call is TRBV7-2, the J call TRBJ2-3; TRBD2 matches 8 bases. This CDR3 comprises 14 residues. V lost 5 bases to trimming and J lost 1 base; unmatched junction nucleotides: 2. Per germline, CDR1 SGHTA and CDR2 FQGNSA. CDR3 DNA: TGTGCCAGCAGCCAGACTAGCGGCACAGATACGCAGTATTTT. Its protein is CASSQTSGTDTQYF. The whole variable domain, remainder taken from reference TRBV7-2 and TRBJ2-3, is GAGVSQSPSNKVTEKGKDVELRCDPISGHTALYWYRQSLGQGLEFLIYFQGNSAPDKSGLPSDRFSAERTGGSVSTLTIQRTQQEDSAVYLCASSQTSGTDTQYFGPGTRLTVL.

The chain combines TRBV6-5 with TRBJ1-1, with 7 bases identical to TRBD1. This CDR3 is 14 amino acids long. Trimming removed 5 bases from V and 1 base from J; junction bases left unmatched: 4. The germline CDR1 and CDR2 sequences are MNHEY and SVGAGI. The CDR3 sequence: CASSRDRRNTEAFF. In nucleotides, the CDR3 is TGTGCCAGCAGTCGGGACAGACGGAACACTGAAGCTTTCTTT.

V and J are TRBV11-3 and TRBJ2-3, with D perhaps matching TRBD2 (6 bases). V gave up 3 bases and J gave up 0 bases, with 10 bases separating them. The CDR3 sequence is 15 residues long. Per germline, CDR1 SGHNT and CDR2 YENEEA. CDR3 in DNA: TGTGCCAGCAGCTTTAGCGGATTAAGCACAGATACGCAGTATTTT. Its translation is CASSFSGLSTDTQYF.

V and J are TRBV27 and TRBJ2-1; D is possibly TRBD2 (5 bases). V gave up 5 bases and J gave up 7 bases, with 30 bases separating them. Germline V gives CDR1 MNHEY, CDR2 SMNVEV (reference sequence). The CDR3 runs 19 residues. For the CDR3, the DNA is TGTGCCAGCAGTGCTCCTCCTGCGGGCCTGCTGGGTTCGTTGAATGAGCAGTTCTTC. This codes for CASSAPPAGLLGSLNEQFF.